Here is one TCR beta chain with its context. The sample belongs to a study of shared clonotypes between healthy human individuals. The overall study: Per-donor plates numbered three CD4 naive, three CD4 memory, two CD8 naive and one CD8 memory.

The run depth of the assay was deep. Only in-frame clones appear in the TCRdb table, and some are missing; sequencing was by immunoSEQ multiplex PCR. The table records millions of clones, approximately 94% of them present only once. This CDR3 is 18 amino acids long. Trimming removed 2 bases from V and 0 bases from J, with 15 bases in between. CDR1 SGDLS and CDR2 YYNGEE come from the germline V gene. CD45RO-negative CD8 cells positively selected for CCR7 made up the naive population, which excluded terminally differentiated effector memory CD45RA+ cells. Free of recent acute infections or vaccinations, the donors were healthy HIV-negative adults.

The clonotype comes from a young man in good health. Material for sequencing was naive CD8+ T cells sorted from blood. V and J are TRBV9 and TRBJ1-6; D not resolved. In DNA, the CDR3 is TGTGCCAGCAGCGTTTCCCCAGACCGCGGCTCCTATAATTCACCCCTCCACTTT. Amino acids: CASSVSPDRGSYNSPLHF.